The T cell receptor (beta chain) described here comes from a study of blood T cell repertoires in COVID-19. About the study: Researchers got acute and convalescent COVID-19 samples from the United States, Italy and Spain. The cDNA or gDNA used as material had been derived from T cells, B-cell-depleted T cells, or PBMCs.

V dropped 0 bases and J dropped 3; count of bases not matched to a gene: 12. The CDR3 is made up of 18 amino acids. Original processing methods: Quantification of nucleated cells was approximated via reference gene primer amplification. Repertoires were generated with immunoSEQ multiplex PCR, while TCRdb's copy carries only in-frame clones and drops some. That table supplies the V and J calls and clone size; D and trimming were determined from the DNA. The sample lists roughly 87,000 clones, approximately 84% occurring once. The rearrangement uses TRBV5-7 and TRBJ2-3; 8 bases agree with TRBD2. TRBV5-7 is annotated as an ORF whose role is uncertain. Sequencing input: peripheral blood. The source of this sequence is a woman aged 55-75 years with acute or convalescent COVID-19. CDR3 DNA sequence: TGTGCCAGCAGCTTGGGTGGGTGGTACGGGGGGGTTACAGATACGCAGTATTTT. The encoded protein is CASSLGGWYGGVTDTQYF.